Below, 21 T cell receptor beta chains from the same sample are listed, as sequenced in a study of T cell responses to AZD1222 COVID-19 vaccine. Clones were sequenced by immunoSEQ multiplex PCR, and TCRdb holds only the in-frame ones, with some missing. The sample records about 130,000 clones, about nine tenths being singletons. Sequencing used peripheral blood, obtained on day 0 of AZD1222 vaccination. Source of these receptors: an adult in good health.

The CDR3, as DNA: TGTGCCACCAGTGATTTGTTGTCAGACAATGAGCAGTTCTTC. This codes for CATSDLLSDNEQFF. The J gene is TRBJ2-1, the V gene TRBV24-1; D is unresolved. Germline CDR1 is KGHDR and CDR2 is SFDVKD. Deletions cut 0 bases from V and 5 bases from J, with 7 bases between. The CDR3 covers 14 residues.

The J gene is TRBJ1-1, the V gene TRBV28; no clear D. The length of the CDR3 is 14 residues. Germline V lookup: CDR1 MDHEN, CDR2 SYDVKM. Trimming left V 2 bases short and J 2 bases short, with 9 bases between. In DNA form, the CDR3 reads TGTGCCAGCAGTTTAAGGAACCCAAACACTGAAGCTTTCTTT. The encoded protein is CASSLRNPNTEAFF.

This sequence joins TRBV5-1 and TRBJ1-1; 9 bases are shared with TRBD1. There are 17 residues in the CDR3. Germline V lookup: CDR1 SGHRS, CDR2 YFSETQ. Unmatched junction bases numbered 11, after V lost 0 bases and J lost 5 bases. CDR3 DNA sequence: TGCGCCAGCAGCTTGGGGACAGGGGATCCTGCTGAGACTGAAGCTTTCTTT. This sequence encodes CASSLGTGDPAETEAFF. Looking up the rest from reference TRBV5-1 and TRBJ1-1 gives the full variable domain: KAGVTQTPRYLIKTRGQQVTLSCSPISGHRSVSWYQQTPGQGLQFLFEYFSETQRNKGNFPGRFSGRQFSNSRSEMNVSTLELGDSALYLCASSLGTGDPAETEAFFGQGTRLTVV.

The J gene is TRBJ2-2, the V gene TRBV7-2; weak D call: TRBD2 (7 bases). Germline loops: CDR1 SGHTA, CDR2 FQGNSA. The length of the CDR3 is 15 residues. V was clipped by 3 bases and J by 6 bases, with 14 bases between them. CDR3 residues: CASSFGGGVSGELFF. The CDR3 bases are TGTGCCAGCAGCTTCGGAGGGGGGGTATCCGGGGAGCTGTTTTTT.

This sequence joins TRBV27 and TRBJ2-1, with 10 bases fitting TRBD1. The CDR3 totals 16 residues. The junction had 10 bases not matched to a gene; V was cut back by 5 bases and J by 6 bases. CDR1 is MNHEY and CDR2 is SMNVEV in the germline V gene (reference sequence). Written as DNA, the CDR3 is TGTGCCAGCAGTACCGGTGACAGGGGGCGAAGCAATGAGCAGTTCTTC. It yields the protein CASSTGDRGRSNEQFF.

The chain has TRBV6-4 and TRBJ1-2; D unclear. The CDR3 loop spans 10 amino acids. V was pared by 3 bases and J by 8 bases, with 4 bases between. Germline CDR1 and CDR2: MRHNA and SNTAGT. CDR3 sequence reads: CASSEGGYTF. CDR3 sequence (DNA): TGTGCCAGCAGTGAGGGAGGCTACACCTTC.

The rearrangement uses TRBV14 and TRBJ2-7; 9 bases fit TRBD1. After removal of 1 base from V and 0 bases from J, the junction contained 10 bases not matched to a gene. This CDR3 spans 18 amino acids. Germline lookup yields CDR1 SGHDN and CDR2 FVKESK. CDR3 sequence reads: CASSQVPGQGTSSYEQYF. The CDR3, as DNA: TGTGCCAGCAGCCAAGTCCCGGGACAGGGTACGAGCTCCTACGAGCAGTACTTC.

The rearrangement uses TRBV18 and TRBJ1-2, with TRBD1 matching 10 bases. CDR1 is KGHSH, CDR2 LQKENI, per germline. CDR3 length: 15 residues. V gave up 4 bases and J gave up 8 bases; unmatched junction bases: 10. The CDR3 coding sequence is TGTGCCAGCTCACTCGACAGGGGGCGGACGTTCGGCTACACCTTC. Protein product: CASSLDRGRTFGYTF. Full variable domain (missing parts from reference TRBV18 and TRBJ1-2): NAGVMQNPRHLVRRRGQEARLRCSPMKGHSHVYWYRQLPEEGLKFMVYLQKENIIDESGMPKERFSAEFPKEGPSILRIQQVVRGDSAAYFCASSLDRGRTFGYTFGSGTRLTVV.

In its sample, this clone was seen once. The V call is TRBV12-3 or TRBV12-4, the J call TRBJ2-5; no clear D. This CDR3 comprises 11 residues. The V end lost 2 bases, the J end lost 5 bases, and 3 bases lay between the germline ends. DNA of the CDR3: TGTGCCAGCAGTTTATACGAGACCCAGTACTTC. Its translation: CASSLYETQYF.

This sequence joins TRBV7-9 and TRBJ2-1; tentative D call: TRBD1 (5 bases). V was pared by 5 bases and J by 7 bases, with 15 bases between. Germline V gene data show CDR1 as SEHNR and CDR2 as FQNEAQ (reference sequence). The CDR3 runs 14 residues. CDR3 DNA sequence: TGTGCCAGCAGCCAATGGACAATGGGAAATGAGCAGTTCTTC. Protein: CASSQWTMGNEQFF.

The V call is TRBV19, the J call TRBJ2-3; 7 bases fit TRBD1. CDR1 is LNHDA and CDR2 is SQIVND in the germline V gene (reference sequence). The CDR3 loop spans 14 amino acids. Losses at the gene ends were 5 bases for V and 4 bases for J; bases not matched to a gene: 6. The CDR3 reads CASSETGSSDTQYF. The CDR3 nucleotides are TGTGCCAGTAGTGAGACAGGGAGCTCAGATACGCAGTATTTT.

The V and J genes are TRBV7-9 and TRBJ1-3; D unresolved. Per the germline V gene, CDR1 is SEHNR and CDR2 is FQNEAQ (reference sequence). V lost 5 bases, J lost 6 bases, and 8 bases lay in between. The CDR3 covers 12 residues. The CDR3 sequence: CASSPGINTIYF. The CDR3 bases are TGTGCCAGCAGCCCCGGAATAAACACCATATATTTT. The full variable domain, its missing parts supplied by reference TRBV7-9 and TRBJ1-3, is DTGVSQNPRHKITKRGQNVTFRCDPISEHNRLYWYRQTLGQGPEFLTYFQNEAQLEKSRLLSDRFSAERPKGSFSTLEIQRTEQGDSAMYLCASSPGINTIYFGEGSWLTVV.

V usage is TRBV19 and J usage is TRBJ2-3, with 10 bases aligning to TRBD1. V lost 9 bases and J lost 3; bases outside the gene matches: 6. Germline V gives CDR1 LNHDA, CDR2 SQIVND (reference sequence). CDR3 length: 14 residues. Here the CDR3 reads CASQGTGETDTQYF. CDR3 in DNA: TGTGCCAGCCAGGGGACAGGGGAAACAGATACGCAGTATTTT.

This chain joins TRBV5-1 and TRBJ2-1; 11 positions match TRBD2. CDR1 is SGHRS, CDR2 YFSETQ, per germline. The CDR3 totals 14 residues. With 0 bases clipped from V and 10 bases from J, the junction kept 3 bases outside the gene matches. The CDR3 loop reads CASSLVLAGEEQFF. CDR3 nucleotides: TGCGCCAGCAGCTTGGTACTAGCGGGGGAAGAGCAGTTCTTC.

CDR3 region: CASSTRGTGGQETQYF. As DNA, the CDR3 is TGTGCCAGTAGTACTCGGGGGACAGGGGGTCAAGAGACCCAGTACTTC. The chain recombines TRBV19 with TRBJ2-5; TRBD1 aligns across 11 bases. The CDR3 spans 16 residues. Trimming took 4 bases from V and 2 from J; bases not matched to a gene: 6. Per germline, CDR1 LNHDA and CDR2 SQIVND (reference sequence).

The V gene is TRBV3-1 (or the pseudogene TRBV3-2), the J gene TRBJ1-3; D possibly corresponds to TRBD1 (6 bases). The germline gives CDR1 LGHDT, CDR2 YNNKEL (reference sequence). The CDR3 has 19 residues. V was pared by 3 bases and J by 5 bases, with 26 bases between. CDR3 DNA sequence: TGTGCCAGCAGCCACCTCGGACAGTTCGAAACCCGTTCTCGAAACACCATATATTTT. Translation gives CASSHLGQFETRSRNTIYF.

The chain recombines TRBV5-1 with TRBJ2-7; D unresolved. Trimming pared 4 bases from V and 5 bases from J, leaving 19 bases between. There are 15 residues in the CDR3. Germline V gene lookup returns CDR1 SGHRS and CDR2 YFSETQ. CDR3 residues: CASSRIGPDRDEQYF. CDR3 DNA: TGCGCCAGCAGCCGAATAGGGCCCGACCGGGACGAGCAGTACTTC. Together with reference TRBV5-1 and TRBJ2-7, the CDR3 gives the full variable domain: KAGVTQTPRYLIKTRGQQVTLSCSPISGHRSVSWYQQTPGQGLQFLFEYFSETQRNKGNFPGRFSGRQFSNSRSEMNVSTLELGDSALYLCASSRIGPDRDEQYFGPGTRLTVT.

The chain has TRBV4-3 and TRBJ2-3; perhaps TRBD1 as D (6 bases). This CDR3 contains 16 residues. The V and J ends lost 1 base and 2 bases respectively, with 13 bases between them. Germline values: CDR1 LGHNA, CDR2 YSLEER. The CDR3 bases are TGCGCCAGCAGCCAAGGCACAGGGACCTTCACAGATACGCAGTATTTT. Translation: CASSQGTGTFTDTQYF.

This clone was counted a single time. The rearrangement uses TRBV29-1 and TRBJ2-3; perhaps TRBD2 as D (7 bases). CDR1 is SQVTM, CDR2 ANQGSEA, per germline. With 7 bases removed from V and 2 bases from J, the gap between germline ends came to 16 bases. This CDR3 is 14 amino acids long. CDR3 sequence: CSARRGPDTDTQYF. Here the CDR3 DNA reads TGCAGCGCACGGCGGGGGCCCGACACAGATACGCAGTATTTT.

The chain has TRBV5-5 and TRBJ2-5; a weak D match, TRBD1 (6 bases). The germline V gene encodes CDR1 SGHKS and CDR2 YYEKEE (reference sequence). This CDR3 comprises 15 residues. Trimming shortened V by 2 bases and J by 5 bases, and 16 bases separated the two germline ends. The CDR3 spells CASSFTGNLMETQYF. The CDR3 DNA reads as TGTGCCAGCAGCTTCACAGGGAATTTAATGGAGACCCAGTACTTC. Filled out from reference TRBV5-5 and TRBJ2-5, the complete variable domain reads DAGVTQSPTHLIKTRGQQVTLRCSPISGHKSVSWYQQVLGQGPQFIFQYYEKEERGRGNFPDRFSARQFPNYSSELNVNALLLGDSALYLCASSFTGNLMETQYFGPGTRLLVL.

The chain has TRBV5-6 and TRBJ2-7, with TRBD1 matching 11 bases. There are 15 residues in the CDR3. Germline CDR1 and CDR2: SGHDT and YYEEEE. The J segment lost 4 bases and the V segment lost 4 bases, leaving 7 bases of the junction unmatched. Here the CDR3 DNA reads TGTGCCAGCAGCAATTCCGGGACAGGGGGTTACGAGCAGTACTTC. This sequence encodes CASSNSGTGGYEQYF.